This TCR beta chain came from a study of T cell changes during pregnancy in multiple sclerosis. The germline V and J ends were trimmed by 4 bases and 7 bases, with 15 bases remaining between them. The CDR3 spans 14 residues. Germline CDR1 and CDR2: SGHRS and YFSETQ. Only in-frame clones appear in the TCRdb table, and some are missing; sequencing was by immunoSEQ multiplex PCR. This sample has tens of thousands of clones, with around 90% found just once. Specimen: CD4+ T cells from peripheral blood mononuclear cells, collected in the second trimester of pregnancy. The TCR originated in a female donor with multiple sclerosis, enrolled in a pregnancy study. The chain recombines TRBV5-1 with TRBJ1-3, with D perhaps TRBD1 (5 bases). The DNA for the CDR3 is TGCGCCAGCAGCCAGGGTGGCATGGAGAACACCATATATTTT. It is translated as CASSQGGMENTIYF.